The 2 T cell receptor beta chains given below trace back to one sample, sequenced in a study of blood T cell repertoires in COVID-19. Some clones are missing from TCRdb's copy, which holds only in-frame ones; the method was immunoSEQ multiplex PCR. The table lists roughly 280,000 clones, around 78% of them singletons. The sequencing input was peripheral blood. These receptors were collected from a man between 60 and 70 years old who had recovered from COVID-19.

The chain uses TRBV18 and TRBJ2-1; 8 positions agree with TRBD2. The CDR3 length is 19 residues. V shed 4 bases, J shed 0 bases, and the junction held 14 bases outside the gene matches. The germline V gene has CDR1 KGHSH and CDR2 LQKENI. CDR3 in DNA: TGTGCCAGCTCACTTCTGGGGCTAGCGGGTCTCTCCTCCTACAATGAGCAGTTCTTC. Residues: CASSLLGLAGLSSYNEQFF. Full variable domain (rest looked up from reference TRBV18 and TRBJ2-1): NAGVMQNPRHLVRRRGQEARLRCSPMKGHSHVYWYRQLPEEGLKFMVYLQKENIIDESGMPKERFSAEFPKEGPSILRIQQVVRGDSAAYFCASSLLGLAGLSSYNEQFFGPGTRLTVL.

J is TRBJ1-2 and V is TRBV28, with D perhaps matching TRBD1 (5 bases). The CDR3 is 15 residues long. V lost 5 bases to trimming and J lost 4 bases, with 17 bases between them. In germline, CDR1 is MDHEN, CDR2 SYDVKM. The CDR3 sequence: CASSLTLGASYGYTF. The CDR3 DNA reads TGTGCCAGCAGTCTAACCTTAGGGGCTAGCTATGGCTACACCTTC.